This paragraph covers one T cell receptor beta chain sequence. What it binds is not known. Sequencing used immunoSEQ multiplex PCR; TCRdb keeps in-frame clones, though not all of them. This sample has around 69,000 clones, with 90% found just once. The data stem from a study of graft-versus-host responses after intestinal transplantation. In the study overall: Multivisceral, liver-intestinal, or isolated intestinal grafts were transplanted into recipients. Anti-thymocyte globulin served as induction for all recipients, who then took tacrolimus and steroids for two to three years. Study results and limitations: Among recipient marrow samples, GvH clones were found; some appeared first in ileum or blood. Allograft graft-versus-host to host-versus-graft clonal ratios ran high in patients with graft-donor T cell macrochimerism.

Germline V gene sequence: CDR1 SGHVS, CDR2 FQNEAQ. The CDR3 runs to 14 residues. V dropped 4 bases and J dropped 13 bases, with 20 bases sitting between them. This TCR came from a human donor who was the organ donor for an intestinal transplant. The chain has TRBV7-8 and TRBJ1-5; no firm D call. Specimen: unstimulated CD8+ T cells sorted from spleen or lymph node cells, collected before transplant. CDR3 amino acids: CASSSTPLLRSQHF. The CDR3 DNA is TGTGCCAGCAGCTCGACACCCCTCCTTCGATCGCAGCATTTT.